The T cell receptor (beta chain) under discussion was sequenced for a study of patients and donors after allogeneic stem cell transplantation (TCRdb year 2020). Receptor libraries were prepared by RT-PCR. This sample was sequenced with a NextSeq 550. The public reads were quality trimmed at Q25 with fastp and then assembled into clones with MiXCR by TCRdb, keeping productive beta chains. All rows with the same CDR3 protein become a single entry with the most common DNA and genes. In this sample the table shows some 1,500 distinct CDR3 sequences, 4.5% to 6.5% of which occur a single time. The leading ten clones occupy 28% of the sample. This clonotype was seen more than once but under ten times. Its specific antigen is unknown. Per-base qualities were not stored, and no clone one base away is much larger. This TCR was sampled from a human donor who was either an allogeneic HSCT recipient or a stem cell or donor lymphocyte infusion donor (not recorded which). It is not recorded whose cells these are; they may come from a transplant donor. The sequenced sample was blood, either unsorted or a sorted T cell fraction (not recorded which).

For the CDR3, the sequence is CASSSLGGDYGYTF. The DNA reads as follows: TGTGCCAGCAGTTCCCTCGGGGGTGACTATGGCTACACCTTC. The chain joins TRBV28 to TRBJ1-2, and possibly TRBD1, on 5 matching bases. V drops 4 bases and J drops 3 bases, leaving 12 bases in between. The cysteine opens and the phenylalanine closes a CDR3 of 14 amino acids. Just the 42-base CDR3 DNA is kept, in frame starting at base 1. In the germline V gene, CDR1 corresponds to MDHEN and CDR2 to SYDVKM.